The 27 T cell receptor beta chains below were found in one sample sequenced in a study of blood T cell repertoires in COVID-19. Profiled with immunoSEQ multiplex PCR; TCRdb holds only in-frame clones, not every one. The sample contains about 200,000 clones, 86% of which appear only once. What was sequenced was PBMCs or T cells enriched from blood (not recorded which). The origin of the receptors is a woman in her 30s who had been exposed to COVID-19.

The rearrangement uses TRBV5-1 and TRBJ2-1, with TRBD2 identical over 10 bases. V shed 8 bases and J 8 bases; nucleotides not matched to a gene: 10. The CDR3 extends over 14 amino acids. The germline V gene has CDR1 SGHRS and CDR2 YFSETQ. Here the CDR3 reads CASNSGGPWDEQFF. CDR3 coding DNA: TGCGCCAGTAATAGCGGGGGGCCCTGGGATGAGCAGTTCTTC.

The chain links TRBV7-6 to TRBJ1-1, with D tentatively TRBD1 (6 bases). The V gene's germline CDR1 is SGHVS and CDR2 FNYEAQ. The V end was cut by 1 base, the J end by 5 bases, with 14 bases between. There are 15 residues in the CDR3. The CDR3 sequence: CASSLGGGLRTEAFF. The CDR3 DNA reads TGTGCCAGCAGCTTAGGGGGGGGCCTGAGAACTGAAGCTTTCTTT.

This clone was picked up a small number of times. The chain couples TRBV15 to TRBJ1-2; maybe TRBD1 (5 bases). This CDR3 has 14 amino acids. V shed 0 bases and J shed 8 bases, with 13 bases lying between them. Germline-derived CDR1 and CDR2 are LNHNV and YYDKDF (reference sequence). CDR3 loop: CATSRDPGRGGYTF. DNA of the CDR3: TGTGCCACCAGCAGAGATCCAGGGAGGGGAGGCTACACCTTC.

This chain links TRBV28 with TRBJ2-3; no firm D call. Germline CDR1 MDHEN, CDR2 SYDVKM. The CDR3 runs to 16 residues. Trimming shortened V by 5 bases and J by 4 bases, and 19 bases separated the two germline ends. The CDR3 DNA reads TGTGCCAGCAGTCCGGTACTCTCCACCTATGCAGATACGCAGTATTTT. It translates to CASSPVLSTYADTQYF.

The rearrangement uses TRBV9 and TRBJ2-7; possible D gene TRBD2, 7 bases. CDR1 is SGDLS and CDR2 is YYNGEE in the germline V gene. The CDR3 has 16 residues. V lost 1 base, J lost 3 bases, and 17 bases lay in between. CDR3 sequence reads: CASSVQAGASDYEQYF. CDR3 bases: TGTGCCAGCAGCGTACAGGCGGGGGCCTCGGACTACGAGCAGTACTTC.

The J gene is TRBJ2-1, the V gene TRBV2; weak D call: TRBD1 (5 bases). The length of the CDR3 is 13 residues. Deletions cut 11 bases from V and 5 bases from J, with 16 bases between. The germline V gene encodes CDR1 SNHLY and CDR2 FYNNEI. CDR3 sequence (DNA): TGTGCCTCTTTAGAGACAGAAGACAATGAGCAGTTCTTC. The encoded protein is CASLETEDNEQFF.

This rearrangement joins TRBV3-1 (or the pseudogene TRBV3-2) to TRBJ2-7; tentatively, D is TRBD2 (5 bases). Germline lookup yields CDR1 LGHDT and CDR2 YNNKEL (reference sequence). The CDR3 has 17 residues. Trimming pared 4 bases from V and 1 base from J, leaving 20 bases between. CDR3 sequence reads: CASSRSGSGSVSYEQYF. CDR3 coding DNA: TGTGCCAGCAGCCGCTCGGGGTCGGGTTCGGTTTCCTACGAGCAGTACTTC.

The V gene is TRBV7-3, the J gene TRBJ2-2, with D perhaps matching TRBD1 (5 bases). V was clipped by 5 bases and J by 5 bases, with 15 bases between them. This CDR3 spans 15 amino acids. Germline V gene sequence: CDR1 SGHTA, CDR2 FQGTGA. This CDR3 is CASSPRRGGTGELFF. The DNA for the CDR3 is TGTGCCAGCAGCCCCCGAAGGGGCGGAACCGGGGAGCTGTTTTTT. Together with reference TRBV7-3 and TRBJ2-2, the CDR3 gives the full variable domain: GAGVSQTPSNKVTEKGKYVELRCDPISGHTALYWYRQSLGQGPEFLIYFQGTGAADDSGLPNDRFFAVRPEGSVSTLKIQRTERGDSAVYLCASSPRRGGTGELFFGEGSRLTVL.

As regards this clone: The junction shows a germline mismatch at one end, possibly a read error. The V call is TRBV28, the J call TRBJ1-2, with a tentative D call TRBD1 (5 bases). Germline V gene lookup returns CDR1 MDHEN and CDR2 SYDVKM. CDR3 length: 11 residues. This CDR3 reads CAAGQNYGYTF. The CDR3 DNA sequence: TGCGCAGCGGGGCAGAACTATGGCTACACCTTC.

The chain combines TRBV11-2 with TRBJ1-4, with a possible D match to TRBD1 (6 bases). The V end was cut by 4 bases, the J end by 4 bases, with 16 bases between. The CDR3 spans 16 residues. The germline V gene encodes CDR1 SGHAT and CDR2 FQNNGV. The DNA for the CDR3 is TGTGCCAGCAGCTCCTTACAGGGAACGGGTAATGAAAAACTGTTTTTT. Amino acids: CASSSLQGTGNEKLFF.

The chain uses TRBV12-3 or TRBV12-4 and TRBJ1-2, with D unresolved. V lost 2 bases, J lost 5 bases, and 9 bases lay in between. This CDR3 has 13 residues. Here the CDR3 DNA reads TGTGCCAGCAGTTTAATCCGAGGGTATGGCTACACCTTC. The encoded protein is CASSLIRGYGYTF.

In its sample, this clone was seen a few times. The CDR3 region is CASKRGDRGTLRLFNEKLFF. CDR3 DNA sequence: TGCGCCAGCAAAAGGGGGGACAGGGGCACATTAAGGCTCTTCAATGAAAAACTGTTTTTT. The V and J genes are TRBV5-1 and TRBJ1-4; 10 bases line up with TRBD1. V dropped 6 bases and J dropped 5; count of bases not matched to a gene: 22. Germline CDR1 SGHRS, CDR2 YFSETQ. This CDR3 comprises 20 residues.

The chain uses TRBV10-1 and TRBJ2-7; 7 nucleotides align to TRBD2. The CDR3 runs to 16 residues. Germline CDR1 and CDR2: WNHNN and SYGVQD (reference sequence). The ends lost 0 bases at V and 3 bases at J; junction bases unmatched: 8. The CDR3: CASSESRSRGSYEQYF. CDR3 nucleotides: TGCGCCAGCAGTGAGTCCCGTTCGCGGGGGAGCTACGAGCAGTACTTC.

V usage is TRBV28 and J usage is TRBJ1-4, with D tentatively TRBD1 (6 bases). V lost 4 bases and J lost 7, with 16 bases in between. Per germline, CDR1 MDHEN and CDR2 SYDVKM. CDR3 size: 15 residues. The chain's CDR3 is CASSSPQGLGEKLFF. The CDR3 bases are TGTGCCAGCAGTTCCCCTCAGGGGTTGGGTGAAAAACTGTTTTTT. The variable domain in full, completed from reference TRBV28 and TRBJ1-4, reads DVKVTQSSRYLVKRTGEKVFLECVQDMDHENMFWYRQDPGLGLRLIYFSYDVKMKEKGDIPEGYSVSREKKERFSLILESASTNQTSMYLCASSSPQGLGEKLFFGSGTQLSVL.

CDR3 coding DNA: TGTGCCAGCAGCGCGGACAGGGCCGGTGGAAACACCATATATTTT. Amino acid sequence: CASSADRAGGNTIYF. V gene TRBV5-6 combines with J gene TRBJ1-3; 8 bases map to TRBD1. The CDR3 extends over 15 amino acids. V was pared by 4 bases and J by 3 bases, with 6 bases of the junction left unmatched. Germline loops: CDR1 SGHDT, CDR2 YYEEEE.

This clone was picked up one time. The rearrangement joins TRBV2 to TRBJ1-5, with TRBD1 identical over 7 bases. The J segment lost 3 bases and the V segment lost 4 bases, leaving 12 bases of the junction unmatched. This CDR3 contains 17 residues. Germline V gene lookup returns CDR1 SNHLY and CDR2 FYNNEI. CDR3 protein: CASSVSGGQSFNQPQHF. The CDR3 bases are TGTGCCAGCAGTGTAAGTGGGGGACAGAGCTTCAATCAGCCCCAGCATTTT.

The gene calls are TRBV30 and TRBJ1-2; 9 bases line up with TRBD1. This CDR3 region has 14 residues. After removal of 2 bases from V and 3 bases from J, the junction contained 4 bases not matched to a gene. Germline V lookup: CDR1 GTSNPN, CDR2 SVGIG (reference sequence). CDR3 loop: CAWSPTGGDYGYTF. The CDR3 region has the DNA TGTGCCTGGAGTCCTACAGGGGGCGACTATGGCTACACCTTC.

The J gene is TRBJ2-7, the V gene TRBV19, with TRBD1 as a possible D gene (5 bases). Looked up from germline, CDR1 is LNHDA and CDR2 is SQIVND (reference sequence). This CDR3 is 14 amino acids long. Trimming took off 5 bases at V and 3 bases at J, with 14 bases between the two ends. The CDR3 here is CASSPPGDSYEQYF. In DNA, the CDR3 is TGTGCCAGTAGTCCCCCGGGCGACAGCTACGAGCAGTACTTC.

V gene TRBV5-8 combines with J gene TRBJ1-5; 8 nucleotides line up with TRBD1. V lost 1 base, J lost 4 bases, and 4 bases stayed unmatched. Germline V gene sequence: CDR1 SGHTS, CDR2 YDEGEE. The CDR3 is 15 residues long. As DNA, the CDR3 is TGTGCCAGCAGCTTGAGGACAGGGTCTAATCAGCCCCAGCATTTT. Protein: CASSLRTGSNQPQHF.

The chain employs TRBV19 and TRBJ1-1; possibly TRBD1 for D (5 bases). CDR1 is LNHDA and CDR2 is SQIVND in the germline V gene (reference sequence). V was cut by 7 bases and J by 1 base, with 13 bases left in between. The length of the CDR3 is 14 residues. CDR3 in amino acids: CASTPGGWNTEAFF. The DNA for the CDR3 is TGTGCCAGTACCCCGGGGGGGTGGAACACTGAAGCTTTCTTT.

In regard to this clone: This sample includes further DNA sequences coding for the same CDR3. The chain combines TRBV12-3 or TRBV12-4 with TRBJ2-7; D is undetermined. This CDR3 has 13 residues. V lost 4 bases, J lost 0 bases, and 7 bases lay in between. CDR3: CASSYGSSYEQYF. CDR3 DNA sequence: TGTGCCAGCAGTTACGGGTCCTCCTACGAGCAGTACTTC.

The J gene is TRBJ2-5, the V gene TRBV7-3; TRBD2 matches 12 bases. J was trimmed by 4 bases and V by 1 base; bases with no gene match: 10. Germline V gene lookup returns CDR1 SGHTA and CDR2 FQGTGA. The CDR3 is made up of 18 amino acids. The CDR3 region has the DNA TGTGCCAGCAGCTTAAATTTCGCTAGCGGGGGGGCCGGAGAGACCCAGTACTTC. This sequence encodes CASSLNFASGGAGETQYF.

The V and J genes are TRBV9 and TRBJ2-3; D is unresolved. V lost 0 bases and J 0 bases, leaving 17 bases between the germline ends. The germline gives CDR1 SGDLS, CDR2 YYNGEE. The CDR3 loop spans 18 amino acids. The CDR3 DNA reads as TGTGCCAGCAGCGTAGGTCGCGGAGCGTCTACTAGCACAGATACGCAGTATTTT. It encodes CASSVGRGASTSTDTQYF.

CDR3: CASSFTDYGYTF. The CDR3 nucleotides are TGTGCCAGCAGTTTCACGGACTATGGCTACACCTTC. This sequence joins TRBV27 and TRBJ1-2; D not certain. Germline V gene data show CDR1 as MNHEY and CDR2 as SMNVEV (reference sequence). This CDR3 is 12 amino acids long. V lost 3 bases and J lost 3, with 5 bases in between.

This clone is a singleton in its sample. The chain couples TRBV15 to TRBJ2-3, with 8 nucleotides matching TRBD2. The germline V gene has CDR1 LNHNV and CDR2 YYDKDF (reference sequence). The CDR3 sequence is 20 residues long. V was clipped by 5 bases and J by 6 bases; unmatched bases: 25. This chain's CDR3 is CATSPRPLHSGGRRGDTQYF. The DNA for the CDR3 is TGTGCCACCAGCCCACGTCCGCTCCACAGCGGGGGACGGAGGGGGGATACGCAGTATTTT. Filled out from reference TRBV15 and TRBJ2-3, the complete variable domain reads DAMVIQNPRYQVTQFGKPVTLSCSQTLNHNVMYWYQQKSSQAPKLLFHYYDKDFNNEADTPDNFQSRRPNTSFCFLDIRSPGLGDTAMYLCATSPRPLHSGGRRGDTQYFGPGTRLTVL.

The V call is TRBV27, the J call TRBJ1-2; D perhaps matches TRBD1 (5 bases). CDR3 length equals 14 residues. Germline CDR1 reads MNHEY; CDR2 reads SMNVEV (reference sequence). The V end lost 5 bases, the J end lost 0 bases, and 10 bases lay between the germline ends. CDR3 sequence: CASSSGGANYGYTF. Here the CDR3 DNA reads TGTGCCAGCAGTAGCGGGGGAGCTAACTATGGCTACACCTTC.

J is TRBJ1-5 and V is TRBV30; the D is unclear. The V end lost 5 bases, the J end lost 3 bases, and 11 bases lay between the germline ends. Per germline, CDR1 GTSNPN and CDR2 SVGIG (reference sequence). CDR3 size: 13 residues. CDR3 loop: CAWSFADNQPQHF. CDR3 DNA sequence: TGTGCCTGGTCGTTTGCGGACAATCAGCCCCAGCATTTT.